Listed below are T cell receptor beta chains from one sample, sequenced in a study of radiotherapy plus CTLA-4 blockade in lung cancer. Method: immunoSEQ multiplex PCR; TCRdb's copy keeps in-frame clones and lacks some. The repertoire includes around 37,000 clones, 70% to 75% of them detected once, and roughly an eighth sits in the top ten. The sequencing here drew on peripheral blood, taken from a patient treated with radiotherapy plus ipilimumab. These receptors were obtained from a human donor with non-small cell lung cancer that progressed on radiotherapy plus ipilimumab. CDR3s include the opening cysteine and the closing phenylalanine or tryptophan. Each record gives: D gene, clone size, V gene, J gene, CDR3 protein, CDR3 DNA. The D gene is left open where the match is weak. Only part of the rows carry a size: once, few, many, or a class if the clone is expanded.

>NA|NA|TRBV11-2|TRBJ2-7
CASSLGRGRRGSYEQYF
TGTGCCAGCAGCTTAGGTCGGGGCAGGAGAGGCTCCTACGAGCAGTACTTC
>NA|NA|TRBV7-9|TRBJ2-1
CARNNIKLAYNEQFF
TGTGCCAGGAACAATATAAAGCTAGCGTACAATGAGCAGTTCTTC
>TRBD1|few|TRBV4-3|TRBJ1-1
CASSPSGTGEAFF
TGCGCCAGCAGCCCCTCTGGGACAGGGGAAGCTTTCTTT
>NA|once|TRBV6-5|TRBJ1-3
CASSYSGGTGNTIYF
TGTGCCAGCAGTTACTCGGGGGGCACTGGAAACACCATATATTTT
>NA|once|TRBV11-2|TRBJ2-2
CASSLDGTGELFF
TGTGCCAGCAGCTTAGATGGGACCGGGGAGCTGTTTTTT
>NA|NA|TRBV6-5|TRBJ2-6
CASSYGGSGANVLTF
TGTGCCAGCAGTTACGGGGGCTCTGGGGCCAACGTCCTGACTTTC
>TRBD2|few|TRBV27|TRBJ2-1
CASSLELAGTTSYNEQFF
TGTGCCAGCAGTTTAGAACTAGCGGGAACCACCTCCTACAATGAGCAGTTCTTC
>TRBD2|medium-sized|TRBV10-3|TRBJ2-4
CAISDESELAGPQYF
TGTGCCATCAGTGATGAGAGTGAACTAGCGGGGCCTCAGTACTTC
>TRBD2|NA|TRBV10-1|TRBJ2-3
CASSESLAGGTDTQYF
TGCGCCAGCAGTGAGTCACTAGCGGGGGGCACAGATACGCAGTATTTT
>NA|NA|TRBV27|TRBJ2-7
CASSLQWDALYEQYF
TGTGCCAGCAGTTTACAGTGGGACGCCCTATACGAGCAGTACTTC
>TRBD1|NA|TRBV28|TRBJ2-7
CASSSGTGSYEQYF
TGTGCCAGCAGTTCGGGGACAGGCTCCTACGAGCAGTACTTC
>TRBD1|few|TRBV11-2|TRBJ2-7
CASSYFTGGYEQYF
TGTGCCAGCAGCTACTTTACAGGGGGCTACGAGCAGTACTTC
>NA|NA|TRBV7-9|TRBJ1-2
CASSLTQVAGYTF
TGTGCCAGCAGCTTAACCCAGGTGGCTGGCTACACCTTC
>NA|NA|TRBV5-8|TRBJ2-2
CASRGGLTLMNTGELFF
TGTGCCAGCCGAGGGGGGCTGACATTGATGAACACCGGGGAGCTGTTTTTT
>TRBD1|few|TRBV9|TRBJ2-2
CASSKGTDSNTGELFF
TGTGCCAGCAGTAAAGGGACAGATTCGAACACCGGGGAGCTGTTTTTT
>TRBD1|NA|TRBV7-9|TRBJ1-4
CASSSGQGGEKLFF
TGTGCCAGCAGCTCGGGACAGGGCGGGGAAAAACTGTTTTTT
>TRBD2|NA|TRBV9|TRBJ2-5
CASSVGPAGLQETQYF
TGTGCCAGCAGCGTAGGTCCAGCGGGGTTACAAGAGACCCAGTACTTC
>NA|NA|TRBV14|TRBJ1-1
CASSPMFEGSYTEAFF
TGTGCCAGCAGCCCCATGTTCGAGGGGTCCTACACTGAAGCTTTCTTT
>TRBD1|NA|TRBV18|TRBJ2-7
CASSLGTASYEQYF
TGTGCCAGCTCCCTGGGGACAGCATCCTACGAGCAGTACTTC
>NA|few|TRBV28|TRBJ2-1
CASSSSWQQDVNEQFF
TGTGCCAGCAGTTCCTCGTGGCAACAAGACGTCAATGAGCAGTTCTTC
>NA|NA|TRBV6-5|TRBJ1-2
CASRVQGRYGYTF
TGTGCCAGCAGAGTACAGGGACGCTATGGCTACACCTTC
>NA|NA|TRBV7-2|TRBJ1-1
CASSRRTENTEAFF
TGTGCCAGCAGCCGGCGTACAGAGAACACTGAAGCTTTCTTT